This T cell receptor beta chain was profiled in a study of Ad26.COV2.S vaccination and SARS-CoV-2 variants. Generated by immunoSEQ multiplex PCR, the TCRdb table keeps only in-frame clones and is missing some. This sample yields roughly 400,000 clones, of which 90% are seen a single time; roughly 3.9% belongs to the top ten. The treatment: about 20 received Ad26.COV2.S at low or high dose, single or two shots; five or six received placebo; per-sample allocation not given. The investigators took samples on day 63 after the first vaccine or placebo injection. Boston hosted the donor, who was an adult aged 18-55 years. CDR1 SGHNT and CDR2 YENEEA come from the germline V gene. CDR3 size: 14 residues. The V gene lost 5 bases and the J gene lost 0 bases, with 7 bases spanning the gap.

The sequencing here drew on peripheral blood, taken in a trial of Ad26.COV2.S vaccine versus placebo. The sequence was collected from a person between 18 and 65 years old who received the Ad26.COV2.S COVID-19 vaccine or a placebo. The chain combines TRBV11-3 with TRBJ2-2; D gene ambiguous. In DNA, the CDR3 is TGTGCCAGCAGCCGCAGCGCGAACACCGGGGAGCTGTTTTTT. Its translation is CASSRSANTGELFF.